These T cell receptor beta chains were read from a single sample in a study of T cells and Merkel cell carcinoma outcomes. The method was immunoSEQ multiplex PCR; TCRdb's version includes in-frame clones alone and lacks a portion of them. This repertoire shows more than 6,000 clones, more than 70% found once; its top ten account for roughly 13%. The sequenced sample was tumor tissue from Merkel cell carcinoma. Source of these receptors: a human donor with Merkel cell carcinoma. Some clones in this sample may be carry-over from other donors' samples. CDR3s include the opening cysteine and the closing phenylalanine or tryptophan. The D gene is left open where the match is weak. Size is stated for part of the rows, as once, few or many counts, or as a class when the clone is expanded.

NA | TRBJ1-1 | TRBV5-4 | NA | 15 | CASSLERTRNTEAFF | TGTGCCAGCAGCTTGGAAAGAACTAGAAACACTGAAGCTTTCTTT
NA | TRBJ1-5 | TRBV19 | few | 15 | CASSLQGWSNQPQHF | TGTGCCAGTAGTTTACAGGGTTGGAGCAATCAGCCCCAGCATTTT
TRBD1 | TRBJ2-2 | TRBV5-4 | few | 16 | CASSSRQGANTGELFF | TGTGCCAGCAGCTCAAGACAGGGCGCGAACACCGGGGAGCTGTTTTTT
NA | TRBJ1-2 | TRBV30 | once | 16 | CAWSADRRSQNYGYTF | TGTGCCTGGAGCGCCGACAGGCGATCTCAAAACTATGGCTACACCTTC
NA | TRBJ1-2 | TRBV9 | NA | 19 | CASSVDVNLSGSRAYGYTF | TGTGCCAGCAGCGTAGACGTAAACCTCTCGGGCTCCCGGGCCTATGGCTACACCTTC
NA | TRBJ2-7 | TRBV7-9 | NA | 13 | CASSIGGDYEQYF | TGTGCCAGCAGCATCGGCGGGGATTACGAGCAGTACTTC
TRBD2 | TRBJ2-5 | TRBV30 | NA | 14 | CAWRLAGGGETQYF | TGTGCCTGGAGGTTAGCGGGAGGAGGGGAGACCCAGTACTTC
TRBD1 | TRBJ2-3 | TRBV18 | NA | 16 | CASSPQGTGESDTQYF | TGTGCCAGCTCACCACAAGGGACAGGGGAATCAGATACGCAGTATTTT
NA | TRBJ2-2 | TRBV9 | NA | 14 | CASSIYQNTGELFF | TGTGCCAGCAGCATCTATCAGAACACCGGGGAGCTGTTTTTT
TRBD2 | TRBJ2-1 | TRBV5-4 | NA | 17 | CASSLAGGRAKGGEQFF | TGTGCCAGCAGCTTGGCCGGCGGGAGGGCCAAGGGGGGTGAGCAGTTCTTC
TRBD1 | TRBJ1-1 | TRBV5-6 | NA | 16 | CASSLGIGQGETEAFF | TGTGCCAGCAGCTTGGGAATAGGACAGGGGGAGACTGAAGCTTTCTTT
TRBD1 | TRBJ2-2 | TRBV9 | NA | 16 | CASSPPGTGAAGELFF | TGTGCCAGCAGCCCCCCGGGCACAGGGGCTGCCGGGGAGCTGTTTTTT
NA | TRBJ2-3 | TRBV7-6 | NA | 15 | CASSLAEGRTDTQYF | TGTGCCAGCAGCTTAGCCGAGGGACGTACAGATACGCAGTATTTT
NA | TRBJ2-7 | TRBV28 | NA | 14 | CASSPGQGGYEQYF | TGTGCCAGCAGTCCCGGCCAGGGCGGGTACGAGCAGTACTTC
NA | TRBJ1-5 | TRBV5-5 | NA | 13 | CASSLQVSQPQHF | TGTGCCAGCAGCTTGCAGGTTAGCCAGCCCCAGCATTTT
NA | TRBJ2-7 | TRBV5-1 | NA | 17 | CASSFTVMAEHSYEQYF | TGCGCCAGCAGCTTTACAGTGATGGCAGAACACTCCTACGAGCAGTACTTC
NA | TRBJ1-2 | TRBV28 | NA | 16 | CASSSGQASRIYGYTF | TGTGCCAGCAGTTCAGGGCAGGCGTCACGAATCTATGGCTACACCTTC
TRBD1 | TRBJ2-2 | TRBV4-1 | NA | 13 | CASSHDRAGELFF | TGCGCCAGCAGCCACGACAGGGCCGGGGAGCTGTTTTTT